Sequencing of this T cell receptor (beta chain) was carried out in a study of T cell responses to AZD1222 COVID-19 vaccine. The germline V gene has CDR1 SGHRS and CDR2 YFSETQ. The CDR3 has 14 amino acids. Trimming cost V 4 bases and J 3 bases, with 13 bases left between them. On this clone: Its antigen remains unidentified.

Whole-study findings and limits: Increases in Spike-specific TCR breadth and depth were seen after two AZD1222 doses. Only a handful of people who got AZD1222 tested seropositive at baseline. Mostly white British, mostly female donors; authors suggested clonal diversity may be underestimated. Regions 160-218 and 743-854 dominated among vaccine-associated CD4 TCRs spanning spike.

Profiled with immunoSEQ multiplex PCR; TCRdb holds only in-frame clones, not every one. The sample gives over 100,000 clones, roughly 90% of which show up once; around 13% is in the top ten. This rearrangement joins TRBV5-1 to TRBJ1-2; tentatively, D is TRBD1 (5 bases). The TCR sequence derives from an adult in good health. The sequencing used peripheral blood, collected on day 0 of MenACWY control vaccination. In DNA form, the CDR3 reads TGCGCCAGCAGCCCGGCCGGGGGTGACTATGGCTACACCTTC. It encodes CASSPAGGDYGYTF. The whole variable domain, filled in from reference TRBV5-1 and TRBJ1-2, reads KAGVTQTPRYLIKTRGQQVTLSCSPISGHRSVSWYQQTPGQGLQFLFEYFSETQRNKGNFPGRFSGRQFSNSRSEMNVSTLELGDSALYLCASSPAGGDYGYTFGSGTRLTVV.